The T cell receptor beta chain under discussion was sequenced for a study of blood T cell repertoires in COVID-19. V lost 2 bases to trimming and J lost 3 bases, with 27 bases between them. The CDR3 totals 20 residues. Per the germline V gene, CDR1 is MDHEN and CDR2 is SYDVKM. Study processing details: Amplification of reference gene primers was used by the study to estimate nucleated cell counts. Sequencing was performed with immunoSEQ multiplex PCR; in TCRdb, only in-frame clones are kept and a portion is missing. V, J and clone size were drawn from that table, and D and trimming were deduced from the DNA. This table holds approximately 290,000 clones, 90% found once. Assignment of participants to cohorts was predicated upon participant-reported clinical history.

Sequencing was carried out using PBMCs or T cells enriched from blood (not recorded which). The source of this sequence is a woman under 30 with acute COVID-19. This chain uses TRBV28 with TRBJ2-3; a possible D gene is TRBD2 (8 bases). The CDR3 coding sequence is TGTGCCAGCAGTTTACTATACAGGGGAAGGTCTAGCGGGTGGACAGATACGCAGTATTTT. Residues: CASSLLYRGRSSGWTDTQYF. Looking up the rest from reference TRBV28 and TRBJ2-3 gives the full variable domain: DVKVTQSSRYLVKRTGEKVFLECVQDMDHENMFWYRQDPGLGLRLIYFSYDVKMKEKGDIPEGYSVSREKKERFSLILESASTNQTSMYLCASSLLYRGRSSGWTDTQYFGPGTRLTVL.